This T cell receptor (beta chain) was retrieved from a study of tumor-infiltrating lymphocytes in glioblastoma multiforme. As to this clonotype: A much larger clone is a single base away; this may be a read error. Likely a read error: the CDR3 ends without its conserved phenylalanine or tryptophan.

The germline V gene encodes CDR1 MDHEN and CDR2 SYDVKM. This CDR3 contains 13 residues. The V segment lost 4 bases and the J segment 8 bases; nucleotides outside the gene matches: 6. TCRB libraries came from RNA via three nested multiplex PCR rounds. A C-beta primer primed TCRB cDNA from approximately 0.5 ug RNA. No unique molecular identifiers were described for these TCRB libraries. Each CDR3 protein gets one entry after TCRdb re-called the multiplex PCR reads with MiXCR. Of about 32,000 distinct CDR3 sequences in the sample, approximately 60% were seen once. V usage is TRBV28 and J usage is TRBJ1-2; TRBD1 matches 8 bases. Sequenced sample: brain tumor tissue. This TCR came from a male donor with glioblastoma. Here the CDR3 reads CASSWQGARGYTL. CDR3 in DNA: TGTGCCAGCAGTTGGCAGGGGGCGCGGGGCTACACCTTG.